These T cell receptor beta chains were read from a single sample in a study of blood T cell repertoires in COVID-19. TCRdb's table, derived via immunoSEQ multiplex PCR, lists solely in-frame clones and lacks some. The table lists roughly 120,000 clones, approximately 87% of them singletons. The sequenced sample consisted of peripheral blood. The receptors originated from a woman in her 50s with acute or convalescent COVID-19. CDR3s include the opening cysteine and the closing phenylalanine or tryptophan. Each record gives: D gene, V gene, J gene, clone size, CDR3 DNA, CDR3 protein. A D gene is named only where the DNA matches it firmly. For some rows the clone size is stated as once, few or many, or as a class when expanded; others skip it.

TRBD2	TRBV6-5	TRBJ2-1	-	TGTGCCAGCAGTTACCGCGGGGGGGCGGGTGAGCAGTTCTTC	CASSYRGGAGEQFF
-	TRBV2	TRBJ1-4	-	TGTGCCAGCAGGTCACGAGGGAATTCCGAAAAACTGTTTTTT	CASRSRGNSEKLFF
TRBD1	TRBV19	TRBJ1-5	many	TGTGCCAGTGGCGGGACAGGGAATCAGCCCCAGCATTTT	CASGGTGNQPQHF
-	TRBV5-5	TRBJ1-1	-	TGTGCCAGCAGCTTATCGGTGAACACTGAAGCTTTCTTT	CASSLSVNTEAFF
-	TRBV7-9	TRBJ1-4	-	TGTGCCAGCAGCTTCGATGAAAAACTGTTTTTT	CASSFDEKLFF
TRBD1	TRBV7-9	TRBJ1-2	-	TGTGCCAGCAGCCTAAGACAGGGCGCCTATGGCTACACCTTC	CASSLRQGAYGYTF
-	TRBV12-5	TRBJ1-5	-	TGTGCTAGTGGTTTTTCCCCGGGCCCAGCAGGGCAGCCCCAGCATTTT	CASGFSPGPAGQPQHF
TRBD1	TRBV14	TRBJ2-7	-	TGTGCCAGCAGCCAGGTCCCGGGGACAGGTATTCTCGAGCAGTACTTC	CASSQVPGTGILEQYF
TRBD1	TRBV5-6	TRBJ2-2	once	TGTGCCAGCAGCTTGGTGGGACAGGGACATGCCGGGGAGCTGTTTTTT	CASSLVGQGHAGELFF
TRBD1	TRBV11-2	TRBJ2-7	-	TGTGCCAGCGGGGGACAGGCAATTTACGAGCAGTACTTC	CASGGQAIYEQYF
TRBD1	TRBV30	TRBJ1-1	once	TGTGCCTGGAGGATCTTGACAGGGGCTACAGCTTTCTTT	CAWRILTGATAFF
TRBD2	TRBV20-1	TRBJ2-3	once	TGCAGTGCTAGTGGACTAGCGGGGGTACAAGGCACAGATACGCAGTATTTT	CSASGLAGVQGTDTQYF
-	TRBV30	TRBJ1-2	-	TGTGCCTGGAGTGTGGCCCAGAGGGATGGCTACACCTTC	CAWSVAQRDGYTF
-	TRBV21-1	TRBJ2-5	once	TGTGCCAGCAGCATTCCCAGGAGGGTAGAGACCCAGTACTTC	CASSIPRRVETQYF
TRBD2	TRBV6-5	TRBJ2-1	-	TGTGCCAGCAGAGCAACTAGCGGGGTGCAGTTCTTC	CASRATSGVQFF
TRBD1	TRBV14	TRBJ1-4	-	TGTGCCAGCAGCCAACGACAGGGTCGAGGGTCGGAAAAACTGTTTTTT	CASSQRQGRGSEKLFF
-	TRBV6-5	TRBJ2-1	-	TGTGCCAGCAGTTACGAGGGTCGTTCCTACAATGAGCAGTTCTTC	CASSYEGRSYNEQFF
-	TRBV5-5	TRBJ1-5	once	TGTGCCAGCAGCTTCTCTACTAATCAGCCCCAGCATTTT	CASSFSTNQPQHF
-	TRBV12-3/TRBV12-4	TRBJ2-7	-	TGTGCCAGCAGTTTAGCAACGGGCGAGCAGTACTTC	CASSLATGEQYF
-	TRBV2	TRBJ1-1	-	TGTGCCAGCAGCGTACTACAGGGTAGCGTAGCTTTCTTT	CASSVLQGSVAFF
TRBD2	TRBV6-2/TRBV6-3	TRBJ2-7	-	TGTGCCAGCAGTTACGCGGGAGGTTTGGAGTACTTC	CASSYAGGLEYF
TRBD1	TRBV5-1	TRBJ1-3	-	TGCGCCAGTTCGACAGGGGCCTCCTCTGGAAACACCATATATTTT	CASSTGASSGNTIYF
-	TRBV19	TRBJ1-2	once	TGTGCCAGTAGTATAACCTCGTCCGCGCTTGTTTATGGCTACACCTTC	CASSITSSALVYGYTF
TRBD1	TRBV24-1	TRBJ2-1	-	TGTGCCACCAGGGTCCACCTCAGGGGGTACTCCTACAATGAGCAGTTCTTC	CATRVHLRGYSYNEQFF
TRBD1	TRBV5-6	TRBJ2-3	-	TGTGCCAGCAGCTCTGACAGGGGGCTGTTGGATACGCAGTATTTT	CASSSDRGLLDTQYF
TRBD1	TRBV7-9	TRBJ1-1	few	TGTGCCAGCAGCTTATACACAGGGGACACTGAAGCTTTCTTT	CASSLYTGDTEAFF
-	TRBV6-5	TRBJ1-5	-	TGTGCCAGCAGTTACAGGGGCGGCAATCAGCCCCAGCATTTT	CASSYRGGNQPQHF
TRBD2	TRBV4-2	TRBJ2-3	-	TGTGCCAGCAGCCAACAAGCGGGGGCACCATTATCTGGCACAGATACGCAGTATTTT	CASSQQAGAPLSGTDTQYF
-	TRBV7-3	TRBJ2-3	few	TGTGCCAGCAGCTTAATTTACACAGATACGCAGTATTTT	CASSLIYTDTQYF
-	TRBV30	TRBJ1-2	-	TGTGCCTGGAGTGTACAAGGGGTCGACGTGGATGGCTACACCTTC	CAWSVQGVDVDGYTF
-	TRBV14	TRBJ1-2	-	TGTGCCAGCAGCCAAACCTCGCGGGCTTCTGGCTACACCTTC	CASSQTSRASGYTF
TRBD1	TRBV5-1	TRBJ1-6	-	TGCGCCAGCAGGGAACAGGGGGCTCGTGATTCACCCCTCCACTTT	CASREQGARDSPLHF
-	TRBV19	TRBJ1-1	-	TGTGCCAGTAGTATAAGTTCGACAGGGAACACTGAAGCTTTCTTT	CASSISSTGNTEAFF
-	TRBV5-1	TRBJ1-6	few	TGCGCCAGCAGCTTCACAGGGCCCTCCTATAATTCACCCCTCCACTTT	CASSFTGPSYNSPLHF
-	TRBV4-1	TRBJ2-7	-	TGCGCCAGCAGCCAAGTCGGACTCATAAGAAGGGAGCAGTACTTC	CASSQVGLIRREQYF
TRBD1	TRBV9	TRBJ1-2	-	TGTGCCAGCAGCCCCCACCTGGGACAGGCGAGAGGCTACACCTTC	CASSPHLGQARGYTF
TRBD1	TRBV5-5	TRBJ1-1	-	TGTGCCAGCAGCTTGTCAGGGGGCTTGACTGAAGCTTTCTTT	CASSLSGGLTEAFF